These 17 T cell receptor beta chains were all obtained from the same sample, sequenced in a study of Tregs in tolerant kidney transplant recipients. Libraries were prepared by immunoSEQ multiplex PCR; TCRdb keeps only in-frame clonotypes and omits some of them. The sample carries hundreds of thousands of clones, around 82% recorded once. Sequenced sample: CD4+ T cells from blood. The receptors originated from a human donor in good health.

The chain is built from TRBV19 and TRBJ2-3; D not resolved. The CDR3 is 12 residues long. V lost 11 bases and J lost 2, with 11 bases in between. CDR1 is LNHDA, CDR2 SQIVND, per germline (reference sequence). CDR3 protein: CASGYATDTQYF. The CDR3 nucleotides read TGTGCCTCTGGGTATGCCACAGATACGCAGTATTTT.

The chain combines TRBV19 with TRBJ2-7, with 9 bases lining up with TRBD1. CDR3 length equals 15 residues. Germline values: CDR1 LNHDA, CDR2 SQIVND (reference sequence). After removal of 6 bases from V and 1 base from J, the junction contained 7 bases not matched to a gene. The CDR3 region is CASSFRDRASYEQYF. Written as DNA, the CDR3 is TGTGCCAGTAGCTTCCGGGACAGGGCTTCCTACGAGCAGTACTTC.

This rearrangement joins TRBV6-1 to TRBJ1-5; D possibly corresponds to TRBD1 (6 bases). This CDR3 spans 14 amino acids. V was trimmed by 7 bases and J by 5 bases, leaving 15 bases between them. Germline assignment: CDR1 MNHNS and CDR2 SASEGT. DNA of the CDR3: TGTGCCAGCAAAATACAGGGAGGATATCAGCCCCAGCATTTT. Translation gives CASKIQGGYQPQHF.

This chain uses TRBV11-3 with TRBJ2-2; the match to TRBD1 covers 7 bases. The CDR3 extends over 15 amino acids. In germline, CDR1 is SGHNT, CDR2 YENEEA. After removal of 3 bases from V and 6 bases from J, the junction contained 7 bases not matched to a gene. The CDR3 spells CASSLTGRKAGELFF. The CDR3 region has the DNA TGTGCCAGCAGCTTGACAGGGCGGAAAGCCGGGGAGCTGTTTTTT.

The chain uses TRBV5-4 and TRBJ2-1; D possibly matches TRBD1 or TRBD2 (6 bases each). V gave up 0 bases and J gave up 13 bases, with 20 bases separating them. Germline-derived CDR1 and CDR2 are SGHNT and YYREEE (reference sequence). This CDR3 spans 15 amino acids. The chain's CDR3 is CASSLAGSGAGLQFF. The CDR3 region has the DNA TGTGCCAGCAGCTTGGCGGGATCAGGGGCGGGACTCCAGTTCTTC. The whole variable domain, remainder taken from reference TRBV5-4 and TRBJ2-1, is ETGVTQSPTHLIKTRGQQVTLRCSSQSGHNTVSWYQQALGQGPQFIFQYYREEENGRGNFPPRFSGLQFPNYSSELNVNALELDDSALYLCASSLAGSGAGLQFFGPGTRLTVL.

The chain joins TRBV19 to TRBJ1-1, with 11 bases fitting TRBD1. Trimming at V came to 6 bases and at J to 1 base, leaving 10 bases not matched to a gene. The CDR3 contains 17 residues. Germline values: CDR1 LNHDA, CDR2 SQIVND (reference sequence). CDR3 DNA sequence: TGTGCCAGTAGATGGGGACAGGGGGTTAGTTGGAACACTGAAGCTTTCTTT. Translation: CASRWGQGVSWNTEAFF.

This clone was picked up one time. This chain links TRBV29-1 with TRBJ2-1, with 8 positions matching TRBD1. Per germline, CDR1 SQVTM and CDR2 ANQGSEA. The CDR3 has 13 amino acids. Losses at the gene ends were 4 bases for V and 3 bases for J; bases not matched to a gene: 2. DNA of the CDR3: TGCAGCGTTGCGGGACAGGACTACAATGAGCAGTTCTTC. Translating it yields CSVAGQDYNEQFF.

The gene calls are TRBV11-3 and TRBJ2-1; TRBD2 matches 7 bases. CDR1 SGHNT and CDR2 YENEEA come from the germline V gene. The CDR3 contains 14 residues. The V segment lost 3 bases and the J segment 6 bases; nucleotides outside the gene matches: 5. The CDR3 here is CASSLGGPTNEQFF. CDR3 DNA: TGTGCCAGCAGCTTGGGAGGGCCGACCAATGAGCAGTTCTTC. Together with reference TRBV11-3 and TRBJ2-1, the CDR3 gives the full variable domain: EAGVVQSPRYKIIEKKQPVAFWCNPISGHNTLYWYLQNLGQGPELLIRYENEEAVDDSQLPKDRFSAERLKGVDSTLKIQPAELGDSAVYLCASSLGGPTNEQFFGPGTRLTVL.

The genes are TRBV6-1 and TRBJ1-5, with a possible D match to TRBD1 (5 bases). Germline CDR1 reads MNHNS; CDR2 reads SASEGT. The CDR3 is 9 amino acids. CDR3 nucleotides: TGTGCGGGGGATCAGCCCCAGCATTTT. Translating it yields CAGDQPQHF.

CDR3 DNA sequence: TGCAGCGTTTCTCAGAGGGCCACTGGCTACACCTTC. Amino acids: CSVSQRATGYTF. The chain has TRBV29-1 and TRBJ1-2; D remains unclear. The CDR3 has 12 residues. The germline V gene encodes CDR1 SQVTM and CDR2 ANQGSEA. Trimming stripped 5 bases from V and 7 bases from J, with 14 bases between.

This chain uses TRBV29-1 with TRBJ2-3; D uncertain. With 2 bases removed from V and 1 base from J, the gap between germline ends came to 10 bases. The germline CDR1 and CDR2 sequences are SQVTM and ANQGSEA. The length of the CDR3 is 14 residues. The CDR3 DNA sequence: TGCAGCGTTGAACGCGTCTACCGCACAGATACGCAGTATTTT. It is translated as CSVERVYRTDTQYF.

The rearrangement links TRBV7-2 to TRBJ1-1; 11 nucleotides agree with TRBD1. J was trimmed by 5 bases and V by 4 bases; bases with no gene match: 6. Germline-derived CDR1 and CDR2 are SGHTA and FQGNSA. The CDR3 sequence is 15 residues long. CDR3 sequence: CASSWTGGGTTEAFF. CDR3 bases: TGTGCCAGCAGCTGGACAGGGGGCGGCACGACTGAAGCTTTCTTT. Full variable domain (rest looked up from reference TRBV7-2 and TRBJ1-1): GAGVSQSPSNKVTEKGKDVELRCDPISGHTALYWYRQSLGQGLEFLIYFQGNSAPDKSGLPSDRFSAERTGGSVSTLTIQRTQQEDSAVYLCASSWTGGGTTEAFFGQGTRLTVV.

This clone was seen only a few times. The chain uses TRBV6-1 and TRBJ1-2, with TRBD1 matching 9 bases. The CDR3 loop spans 15 amino acids. Trimming removed 2 bases from V and 0 bases from J; junction bases left unmatched: 1. Germline lookup yields CDR1 MNHNS and CDR2 SASEGT. The CDR3 protein is CASSERQGANYGYTF. The DNA for the CDR3 is TGTGCCAGCAGTGAAAGACAGGGGGCTAACTATGGCTACACCTTC.

The V gene is TRBV7-2, the J gene TRBJ1-2; D unclear. Trimming stripped 1 base from V and 5 bases from J, with 11 bases between. Germline-derived CDR1 and CDR2 are SGHTA and FQGNSA. The CDR3 has 14 amino acids. For the CDR3, the DNA is TGTGCCAGCAGCTTAGGGGGAGCGGGATATGGCTACACCTTC. Protein sequence: CASSLGGAGYGYTF.

This clone was seen more than once but under ten times. The V gene is TRBV5-1, the J gene TRBJ2-3; maybe TRBD2 (7 bases). CDR3 length equals 15 residues. Trimming took off 4 bases at V and 5 bases at J, with 17 bases between the two ends. Germline values: CDR1 SGHRS, CDR2 YFSETQ. The CDR3 spells CASSHVGGAVDTQYF. In DNA form, the CDR3 reads TGCGCCAGCAGCCATGTGGGGGGGGCCGTAGATACGCAGTATTTT.

This clone showed up just a few times. This sequence joins TRBV2 and TRBJ2-7; weak D call: TRBD2 (5 bases). V was shortened by 4 bases and J by 1 base, with 11 bases between the two germline ends. Germline V gene lookup returns CDR1 SNHLY and CDR2 FYNNEI. CDR3 length equals 14 residues. The CDR3 protein is CASSASPLSYEQYF. The CDR3 DNA sequence: TGTGCCAGCAGTGCTAGCCCACTGTCCTACGAGCAGTACTTC.

This chain links TRBV5-1 with TRBJ1-1, with D tentatively TRBD1 (5 bases). V dropped 3 bases and J dropped 7 bases, with 16 bases sitting between them. Germline CDR1 is SGHRS and CDR2 is YFSETQ. The CDR3 runs to 14 residues. Here the CDR3 DNA reads TGCGCCAGCAGCTATGAGGGCAGGGCGGGTGAAGCTTTCTTT. It is translated as CASSYEGRAGEAFF. Using reference TRBV5-1 and TRBJ1-1 for the parts outside the CDR3, the full variable domain is KAGVTQTPRYLIKTRGQQVTLSCSPISGHRSVSWYQQTPGQGLQFLFEYFSETQRNKGNFPGRFSGRQFSNSRSEMNVSTLELGDSALYLCASSYEGRAGEAFFGQGTRLTVV.